The clone carrying this TCR beta chain came up many times. The read ends 3 residues early relative to the CDR3; the germline J gene fills the gap. The data belong to a study of T cell clonality in common variable immunodeficiency. Equal genomic DNA amounts from CVID and control samples were sequenced. Only in-frame clones appear in the TCRdb table, and some are missing; sequencing was by immunoSEQ multiplex PCR. The specimen gives roughly 58,000 clones without singletons; the ten biggest hold approximately 0.84%. V lost 0 bases to trimming and J lost 4 bases; unmatched junction nucleotides: 7. This CDR3 comprises 17 residues. CDR1 and CDR2 from the germline V gene are WNHNN and SYGVQD (reference sequence).

This chain uses TRBV10-1 with TRBJ2-1, with TRBD1 matching 9 bases. The specimen was peripheral blood mononuclear cells. This receptor was taken from a person aged 18 to 75 in good health. Incomplete CDR3 DNA: TGCGCCAGCAGTGAGTCGAAGGGACAGGGCGGATACAATGAG. Its protein is CASSESKGQGGYNE. The CDR3, in full, reads CASSESKGQGGYNEQFF.